Presented here are 27 T cell receptor beta chains from one specimen sequenced in a study of CD8+ T cells in alopecia areata. Treatment: oral pan-JAK inhibitor, 5-10 mg twice daily. Extraction of RNA preceded its reverse transcription into cDNA, which served as the sequencing template. Sequencing used immunoSEQ multiplex PCR; TCRdb keeps in-frame clones, though not all of them. Found here are around 150,000 clones, around four fifths of them singletons; the top ten hold 25%. The sequencing here drew on CD8+ T cells sorted from blood, taken at week 4, from a patient treated with tofacitinib. The receptors originated from a human donor with alopecia areata.

V gene TRBV29-1 combines with J gene TRBJ2-1, with 10 bases fitting TRBD2. The CDR3 consists of 17 residues. Germline CDR1 SQVTM, CDR2 ANQGSEA. After removal of 1 base from V and 0 bases from J, the junction contained 6 bases not matched to a gene. The CDR3 DNA reads TGCAGCGTTGAAGTAGCGGGGGGCCCTAGCTCCTACAATGAGCAGTTCTTC. Translation gives CSVEVAGGPSSYNEQFF.

This chain connects TRBV7-2 to TRBJ2-1; tentative D call: TRBD2 (5 bases). This CDR3 region has 15 residues. The V gene lost 2 bases and the J gene lost 6 bases, with 14 bases spanning the gap. The germline gives CDR1 SGHTA, CDR2 FQGNSA. CDR3 protein: CASSLSLSGINEQFF. As DNA, the CDR3 is TGTGCCAGCAGCTTAAGTTTAAGCGGCATCAATGAGCAGTTCTTC.

This chain joins TRBV30 and TRBJ2-3, with 9 bases aligning to TRBD2. The CDR3 spans 13 residues. The J segment lost 6 bases and the V segment lost 4 bases, leaving 5 bases of the junction unmatched. From germline, CDR1 is GTSNPN and CDR2 SVGIG (reference sequence). CDR3 nucleotides: TGTGCCTGGAACGGCGGGGGGGAGGATACGCAGTATTTT. This gives the protein CAWNGGGEDTQYF.

The J gene is TRBJ2-5, the V gene TRBV9, with 7 positions matching TRBD2. The CDR3 is 16 residues long. From germline, CDR1 is SGDLS and CDR2 YYNGEE. V shed 0 bases and J 4 bases; nucleotides not matched to a gene: 9. The CDR3 DNA reads as TGTGCCAGCAGCGTAGCCGACGGACTAGTGGGAGAGACCCAGTACTTC. This encodes CASSVADGLVGETQYF.

This rearrangement joins TRBV21-1 to TRBJ1-6. TRBV21-1 is a documented pseudogene. The CDR3 consists of 11 residues. In DNA form, the CDR3 reads TGTGCCAGCACCCTGGTCGGGCCCCTCCACTTT. It translates to CASTLVGPLHF.

This clone has a handful of counts. This chain connects TRBV29-1 to TRBJ2-7; D is ambiguous. The V end lost 4 bases, the J end lost 0 bases, and 7 bases lay between the germline ends. The CDR3 contains 12 residues. Germline CDR1 and CDR2: SQVTM and ANQGSEA. The CDR3 DNA reads as TGCAGCGTTGTAGGCAGCTCCTACGAGCAGTACTTC. Amino acid sequence: CSVVGSSYEQYF.

The CDR3 reads CASSRVDGSLQYF. In nucleotides, the CDR3 is TGCGCCAGCAGCCGAGTTGACGGCTCTCTCCAGTATTTT. The gene calls are TRBV4-3 and TRBJ2-3; D unclear. Germline V CDR1 and CDR2: LGHNA, YSLEER. Trimming cost V 4 bases and J 12 bases, with 17 bases left between them. The CDR3 contains 13 residues.

This rearrangement joins TRBV4-1 to TRBJ2-2, with D unresolved. This CDR3 is 14 amino acids long. CDR1 is MGHRA and CDR2 is YSYEKL in the germline V gene. With 2 bases removed from V and 0 bases from J, the gap between germline ends came to 4 bases. Here the CDR3 reads CASSQHTNTGELFF. In DNA, the CDR3 is TGCGCCAGCAGCCAACACACGAACACCGGGGAGCTGTTTTTT.

In its sample, this clone was seen a few times. The sample holds other DNA sequences that translate to the same CDR3. The chain is built from TRBV5-4 and TRBJ2-7, with a weak D call TRBD1 (6 bases). Trimming removed 5 bases at V and 1 base at J, with 10 bases between. Germline V gene sequence: CDR1 SGHNT, CDR2 YYREEE (reference sequence). CDR3 length: 13 residues. The chain's CDR3 is CASSPDSSYEQYF. CDR3 DNA: TGTGCCAGCAGTCCGGACAGTTCCTACGAGCAGTACTTC.

The V call is TRBV10-3, the J call TRBJ1-1, with a possible D match to TRBD1 (6 bases). Germline CDR1 and CDR2: ENHRY and SYGVKD. The CDR3 sequence is 15 residues long. V lost 2 bases, J lost 3 bases, and 13 bases lay in between. The DNA for the CDR3 is TGTGCCATCAGTGAGGAGGTGGGGGCGGACACTGAAGCTTTCTTT. This gives the protein CAISEEVGADTEAFF.

The chain recombines TRBV27 with TRBJ2-3, with D possibly being TRBD1 (6 bases). V was trimmed by 8 bases and J by 13 bases, leaving 16 bases between them. The germline gives CDR1 MNHEY, CDR2 SMNVEV (reference sequence). CDR3 length: 11 amino acids. CDR3 amino acids: CASGKGGDEYF. The CDR3 DNA sequence: TGTGCCAGCGGAAAAGGGGGAGATGAGTATTTT.

The chain has TRBV7-9 and TRBJ2-5; D is possibly TRBD1 or TRBD2 (5 bases each). Germline lookup yields CDR1 SEHNR and CDR2 FQNEAQ (reference sequence). The CDR3 is 14 residues long. With 5 bases removed from V and 3 bases from J, the gap between germline ends came to 13 bases. The chain's CDR3 is CASSTRAGKETQYF. The CDR3 DNA is TGTGCCAGCAGCACTAGGGCAGGGAAAGAGACCCAGTACTTC.

The chain couples TRBV5-6 to TRBJ2-7, with a weak D call TRBD1 (5 bases). Germline CDR1 is SGHDT and CDR2 is YYEEEE. V was pared by 5 bases and J by 3 bases, with 15 bases between. This CDR3 spans 14 amino acids. Here the CDR3 DNA reads TGTGCCAGCAGTTCGGACACTACCTACTACGAGCAGTACTTC. This sequence encodes CASSSDTTYYEQYF.

The CDR3 DNA follows: TGTGCCAGCAGCGCACAACTGGACAGCCCCTACGAGCAGTACTTC. Encoded protein: CASSAQLDSPYEQYF. The chain links TRBV7-9 to TRBJ2-7, with D perhaps matching TRBD1 (6 bases). Trimming removed 5 bases from V and 2 bases from J, with 16 bases in between. CDR1 and CDR2 (germline): SEHNR, FQNEAQ (reference sequence). The CDR3 covers 15 residues.

The CDR3 here is CASSQGTGGRYEQYF. Written as DNA, the CDR3 is TGCGCCAGCAGTCAAGGGACAGGGGGTCGGTACGAGCAGTACTTC. The rearrangement uses TRBV23-1 and TRBJ2-7, with TRBD1 identical over 11 bases. TRBV23-1 is annotated as an ORF whose role is uncertain. Trimming removed 2 bases from V and 4 bases from J; junction bases left unmatched: 4. The CDR3 runs to 15 residues.

Worth noting for this clone: The junction departs from the called germline gene at one end, perhaps through a read error. The chain is built from TRBV7-7 and TRBJ2-2; D assignment may be TRBD1 or TRBD2 (6 bases each). The CDR3 extends over 16 amino acids. Germline V gene lookup returns CDR1 SSHAT and CDR2 FNYEAQ (reference sequence). CDR3 sequence: CASSLGRGPVTGELFF. CDR3 DNA: TGTGCTAGCAGCTTAGGTCGGGGGCCAGTCACCGGGGAGCTGTTTTTT.

This rearrangement joins TRBV2 to TRBJ2-1; the D is unclear. CDR1 SNHLY and CDR2 FYNNEI come from the germline V gene. The CDR3 loop spans 13 amino acids. V was pared by 7 bases and J by 9 bases, with 16 bases between. The DNA of the CDR3 is TGTGCCAGCATTGACCCACCCGGCAGTGAGCAGTTCTTC. It specifies CASIDPPGSEQFF.

The rearrangement joins TRBV2 to TRBJ2-1; TRBD2 matches 8 bases. Germline V lookup: CDR1 SNHLY, CDR2 FYNNEI. V shed 6 bases and J 4 bases; nucleotides not matched to a gene: 5. The CDR3 has 14 amino acids. As DNA, the CDR3 is TGTGCCAGCAGGCCTAGCGGGTTTTACAATGAGCAGTTCTTC. Translation: CASRPSGFYNEQFF. Full variable domain (missing parts from reference TRBV2 and TRBJ2-1): EPEVTQTPSHQVTQMGQEVILRCVPISNHLYFYWYRQILGQKVEFLVSFYNNEISEKSEIFDDQFSVERPDGSNFTLKIRSTKLEDSAMYFCASRPSGFYNEQFFGPGTRLTVL.

Worth noting for this clone: The junction shows a germline mismatch at one end, possibly a read error. V is TRBV7-9 and J is TRBJ1-1, with no clear D. The CDR3 consists of 13 residues. Germline V gives CDR1 SEHNR, CDR2 FQNEAQ (reference sequence). The CDR3 DNA is TGTGCCAGCATCTTAGATGAGGACACTGAAGCTTTCTTT. Translated: CASILDEDTEAFF.

There are a few counts of this clone. This chain uses TRBV7-9 with TRBJ2-7; D unresolved. Trimming shortened V by 1 base and J by 8 bases, and 6 bases separated the two germline ends. The CDR3 is made up of 11 amino acids. Germline V CDR1 and CDR2: SEHNR, FQNEAQ (reference sequence). The CDR3 loop reads CASSLGNQQYF. The CDR3 nucleotides read TGTGCCAGCAGCTTAGGGAACCAGCAGTACTTC.

The genes are TRBV6-5 and TRBJ2-3; the match to TRBD2 covers 7 bases. The CDR3 spans 15 residues. V shed 0 bases and J 2 bases; nucleotides not matched to a gene: 2. The germline CDR1 and CDR2 sequences are MNHEY and SVGAGI. The CDR3 loop reads CASSYSGGDTDTQYF. As DNA, the CDR3 is TGTGCCAGCAGTTACTCGGGGGGGGACACAGATACGCAGTATTTT.

The chain uses TRBV11-2 and TRBJ2-5; tentative D call: TRBD2 (6 bases). Germline V CDR1 and CDR2: SGHAT, FQNNGV. CDR3 size: 12 residues. V lost 8 bases and J 2 bases, leaving 9 bases between the germline ends. The CDR3 sequence is CASAGGQETQYF. The CDR3 DNA reads TGTGCCAGCGCCGGGGGTCAAGAGACCCAGTACTTC. The whole variable domain, remainder taken from reference TRBV11-2 and TRBJ2-5, is EAGVAQSPRYKIIEKRQSVAFWCNPISGHATLYWYQQILGQGPKLLIQFQNNGVVDDSQLPKDRFSAERLKGVDSTLKIQPAKLEDSAVYLCASAGGQETQYFGPGTRLLVL.

CDR3 in DNA: TGTGCCAGCAGCGTATCTCCTGATAAACCAAACACCGGGGAGCTGTTTTTT. Its translation: CASSVSPDKPNTGELFF. The V gene is TRBV9, the J gene TRBJ2-2; D is unresolved. Trimming cost V 1 base and J 2 bases, with 15 bases left between them. Germline CDR1 and CDR2: SGDLS and YYNGEE. This CDR3 is 17 amino acids long.

V and J are TRBV27 and TRBJ1-2; D might be TRBD1 (6 bases). The CDR3 loop spans 15 amino acids. Germline assignment: CDR1 MNHEY and CDR2 SMNVEV (reference sequence). Trimming cost V 6 bases and J 2 bases, with 16 bases left between them. CDR3 DNA sequence: TGTGCCAGCAGCCCTAATGGGGGCCGAAACTATGGCTACACCTTC. It encodes CASSPNGGRNYGYTF.

This chain links TRBV7-2 with TRBJ2-5; D possibly corresponds to TRBD2 (6 bases). The V end was cut by 7 bases, the J end by 5 bases, with 20 bases between. This CDR3 region has 15 residues. The germline gives CDR1 SGHTA, CDR2 FQGNSA. In DNA, the CDR3 is TGTGCCAGCATCCCTGGTGATAGCGGACTGGAGACCCAGTACTTC. As protein: CASIPGDSGLETQYF.

In this sample, this clone turned up once. V gene TRBV7-9 combines with J gene TRBJ2-1, with D tentatively TRBD2 (5 bases). V lost 6 bases and J 6 bases, leaving 12 bases between the germline ends. Per germline, CDR1 SEHNR and CDR2 FQNEAQ (reference sequence). The CDR3 spans 13 residues. CDR3 nucleotide sequence: TGTGCCAGCAGAACCCAGGAGGCCAATGAGCAGTTCTTC. It yields the protein CASRTQEANEQFF.

V gene TRBV19 combines with J gene TRBJ2-7, with D possibly TRBD1 on 6 matching bases. Trimming removed 1 base from V and 5 bases from J, with 9 bases in between. CDR1 is LNHDA, CDR2 SQIVND, per germline (reference sequence). The CDR3 covers 13 residues. CDR3 in amino acids: CASSIGNRDEQYF. CDR3 coding DNA: TGTGCCAGTAGTATAGGGAACAGGGACGAGCAGTACTTC.